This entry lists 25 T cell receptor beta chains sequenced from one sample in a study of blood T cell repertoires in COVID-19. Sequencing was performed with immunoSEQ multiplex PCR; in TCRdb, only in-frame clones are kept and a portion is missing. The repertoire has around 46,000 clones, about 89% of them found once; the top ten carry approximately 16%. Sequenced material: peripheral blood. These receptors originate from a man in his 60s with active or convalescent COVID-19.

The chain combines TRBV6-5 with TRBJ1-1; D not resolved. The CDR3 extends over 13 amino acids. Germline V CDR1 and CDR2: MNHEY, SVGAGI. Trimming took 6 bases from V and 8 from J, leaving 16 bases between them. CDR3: CASRQERVGEAFF. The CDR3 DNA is TGTGCCAGCAGACAAGAGAGGGTGGGGGAAGCTTTCTTT.

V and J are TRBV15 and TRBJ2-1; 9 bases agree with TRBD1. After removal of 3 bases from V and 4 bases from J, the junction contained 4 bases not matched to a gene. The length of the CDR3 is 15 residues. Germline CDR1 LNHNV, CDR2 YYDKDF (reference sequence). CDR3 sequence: CATSRGQGRYNEQFF. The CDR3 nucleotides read TGTGCCACCAGCAGGGGACAGGGCCGTTACAATGAGCAGTTCTTC.

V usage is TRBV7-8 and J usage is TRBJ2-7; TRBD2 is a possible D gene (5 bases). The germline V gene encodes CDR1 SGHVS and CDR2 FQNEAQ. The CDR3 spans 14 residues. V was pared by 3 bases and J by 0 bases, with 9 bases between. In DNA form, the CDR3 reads TGTGCCAGCAGCTTGGGGAGAACCTCCTACGAGCAGTACTTC. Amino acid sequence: CASSLGRTSYEQYF.

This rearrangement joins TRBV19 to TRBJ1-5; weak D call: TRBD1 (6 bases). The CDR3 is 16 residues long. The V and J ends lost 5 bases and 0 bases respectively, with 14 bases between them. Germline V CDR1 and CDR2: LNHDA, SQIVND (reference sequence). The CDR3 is CASSPRTAYSNQPQHF. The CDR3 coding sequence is TGTGCCAGTAGTCCTCGGACAGCATATAGCAATCAGCCCCAGCATTTT.

CDR3 sequence: CASSPRGRGATEAFF. The DNA of the CDR3 is TGTGCCAGCTCACCCAGGGGCAGGGGGGCCACTGAAGCTTTCTTT. The V call is TRBV18, the J call TRBJ1-1, with 7 bases lining up with TRBD1. V shed 3 bases and J 4 bases; nucleotides not matched to a gene: 8. CDR1 and CDR2 from the germline V gene are KGHSH and LQKENI. This CDR3 has 15 amino acids.

Here the CDR3 DNA reads TGTGCCAGCAGCGCCTCGGACAGGGGAGGGCCCCAGCATTTT. This codes for CASSASDRGGPQHF. This chain uses TRBV3-1 (or the pseudogene TRBV3-2) with TRBJ1-5, with 9 nucleotides matching TRBD1. The V and J ends lost 5 bases and 9 bases, in that order; junction bases with no gene match: 8. Germline V gene data show CDR1 as LGHDT and CDR2 as YNNKEL (reference sequence). The CDR3 loop spans 14 amino acids.

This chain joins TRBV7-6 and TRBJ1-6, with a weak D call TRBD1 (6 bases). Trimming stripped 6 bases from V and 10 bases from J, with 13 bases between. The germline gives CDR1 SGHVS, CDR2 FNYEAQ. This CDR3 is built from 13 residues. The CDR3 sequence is CASSRDINSPLHF. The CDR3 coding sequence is TGTGCCAGCAGTCGGGACATAAACTCACCCCTCCACTTT.

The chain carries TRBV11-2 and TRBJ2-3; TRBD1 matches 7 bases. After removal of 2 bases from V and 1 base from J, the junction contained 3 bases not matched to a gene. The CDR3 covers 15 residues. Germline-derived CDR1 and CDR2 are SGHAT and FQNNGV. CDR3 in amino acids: CASSLRGPGTDTQYF. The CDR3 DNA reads TGTGCCAGCAGCTTAAGGGGGCCCGGCACAGATACGCAGTATTTT.

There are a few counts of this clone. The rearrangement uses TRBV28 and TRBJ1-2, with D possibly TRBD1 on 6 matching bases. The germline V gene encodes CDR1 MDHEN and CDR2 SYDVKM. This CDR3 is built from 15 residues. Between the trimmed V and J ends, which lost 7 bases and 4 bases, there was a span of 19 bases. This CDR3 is CASTLERGGGYGYTF. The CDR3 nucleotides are TGTGCCAGCACCCTAGAGAGGGGGGGAGGCTATGGCTACACCTTC.

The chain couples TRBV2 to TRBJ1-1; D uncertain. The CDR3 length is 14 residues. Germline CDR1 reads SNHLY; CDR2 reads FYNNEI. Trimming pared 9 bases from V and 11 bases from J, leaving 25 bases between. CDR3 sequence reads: CASSANIQRHGAFF. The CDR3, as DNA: TGTGCCAGTTCCGCAAATATACAGAGACACGGCGCTTTCTTT.

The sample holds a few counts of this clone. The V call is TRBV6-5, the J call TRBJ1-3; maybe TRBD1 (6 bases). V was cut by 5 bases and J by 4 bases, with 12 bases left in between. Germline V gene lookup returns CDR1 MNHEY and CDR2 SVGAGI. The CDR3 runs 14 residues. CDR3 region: CASSPRGGGNTIYF. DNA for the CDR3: TGTGCCAGCAGTCCCAGGGGCGGAGGAAACACCATATATTTT.

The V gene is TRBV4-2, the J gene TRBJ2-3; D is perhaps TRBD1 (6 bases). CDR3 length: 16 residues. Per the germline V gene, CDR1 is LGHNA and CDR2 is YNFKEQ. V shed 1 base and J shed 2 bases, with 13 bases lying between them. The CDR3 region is CASSQGWGPFTDTQYF. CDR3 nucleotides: TGTGCCAGCAGCCAAGGGTGGGGGCCTTTCACAGATACGCAGTATTTT.

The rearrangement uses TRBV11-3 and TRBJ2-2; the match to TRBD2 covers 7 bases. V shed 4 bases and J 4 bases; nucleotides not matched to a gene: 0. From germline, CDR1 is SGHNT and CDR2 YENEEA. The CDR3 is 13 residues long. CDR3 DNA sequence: TGTGCCAGCAGCTGGACTAGCACCGGGGAGCTGTTTTTT. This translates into CASSWTSTGELFF.

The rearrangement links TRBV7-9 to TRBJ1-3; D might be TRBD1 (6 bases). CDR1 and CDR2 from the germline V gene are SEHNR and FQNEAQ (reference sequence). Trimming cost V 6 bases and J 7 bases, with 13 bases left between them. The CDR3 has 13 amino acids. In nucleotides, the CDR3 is TGTGCCAGCAGACTCATCACAGGGAACACCATATATTTT. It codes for CASRLITGNTIYF.

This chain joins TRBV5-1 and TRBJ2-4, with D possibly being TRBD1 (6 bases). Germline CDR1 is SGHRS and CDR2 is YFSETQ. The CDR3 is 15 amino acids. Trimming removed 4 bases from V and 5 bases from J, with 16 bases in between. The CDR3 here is CASSPNRVQQNIQYF. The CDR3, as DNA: TGCGCCAGCAGCCCTAACAGGGTTCAACAAAACATTCAGTACTTC.

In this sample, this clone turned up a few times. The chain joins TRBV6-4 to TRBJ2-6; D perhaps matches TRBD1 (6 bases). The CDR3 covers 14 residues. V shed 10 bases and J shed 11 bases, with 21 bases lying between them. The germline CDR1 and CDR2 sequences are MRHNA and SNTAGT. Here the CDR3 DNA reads TGTGCCACCAGGTTTCCAGGGGCCTTCCACGTCCTGACTTTC. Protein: CATRFPGAFHVLTF.

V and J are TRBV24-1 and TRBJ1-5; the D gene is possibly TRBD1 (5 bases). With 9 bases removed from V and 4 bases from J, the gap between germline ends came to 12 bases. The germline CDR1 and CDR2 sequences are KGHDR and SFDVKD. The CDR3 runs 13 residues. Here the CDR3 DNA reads TGTGCCACCGGGTCACAGGCTAATCAGCCCCAGCATTTT. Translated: CATGSQANQPQHF.

The CDR3 bases are TGTGCCAGCAGCTTAGCGCTTGCGAACACCGGGGAGCTGTTTTTT. Translating it yields CASSLALANTGELFF. This chain joins TRBV5-4 and TRBJ2-2; the D is unclear. Germline loops: CDR1 SGHNT, CDR2 YYREEE (reference sequence). CDR3 length: 15 amino acids. Trimming removed 2 bases from V and 0 bases from J, with 8 bases in between.

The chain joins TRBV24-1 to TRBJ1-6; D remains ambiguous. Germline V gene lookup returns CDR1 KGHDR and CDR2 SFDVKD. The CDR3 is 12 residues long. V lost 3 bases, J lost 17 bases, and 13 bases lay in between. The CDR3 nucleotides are TGTGCCACCAGTGATGCGGGAGTGGGCTTCCACTTT. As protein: CATSDAGVGFHF.

The CDR3 sequence: CASSMGHLYEQYF. The DNA for the CDR3 is TGCGCCAGCAGCATGGGACACCTCTACGAGCAGTACTTC. This chain connects TRBV5-1 to TRBJ2-7; TRBD1 might be the D (6 bases). V lost 4 bases and J lost 3, with 11 bases in between. CDR1 and CDR2 from the germline V gene are SGHRS and YFSETQ. The CDR3 extends over 13 amino acids.

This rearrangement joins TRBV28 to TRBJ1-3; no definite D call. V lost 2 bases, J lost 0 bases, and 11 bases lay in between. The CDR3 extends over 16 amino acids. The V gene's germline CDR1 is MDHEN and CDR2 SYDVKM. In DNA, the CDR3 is TGTGCCAGCAGTTTAGTCGGTTCCCTCTCTGGAAACACCATATATTTT. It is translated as CASSLVGSLSGNTIYF.

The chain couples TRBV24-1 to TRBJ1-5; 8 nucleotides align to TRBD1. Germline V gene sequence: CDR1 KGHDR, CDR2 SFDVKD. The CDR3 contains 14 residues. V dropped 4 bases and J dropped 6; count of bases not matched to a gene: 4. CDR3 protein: CATSETGASQPQHF. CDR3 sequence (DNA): TGTGCCACCAGTGAGACAGGGGCAAGTCAGCCCCAGCATTTT.

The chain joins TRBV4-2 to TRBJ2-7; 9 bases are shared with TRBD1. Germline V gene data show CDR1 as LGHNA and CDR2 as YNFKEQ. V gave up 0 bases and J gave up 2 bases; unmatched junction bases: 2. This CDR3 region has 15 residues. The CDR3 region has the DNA TGTGCCAGCAGCCAAGAAAGACAGGGGGCCTACGAGCAGTACTTC. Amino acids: CASSQERQGAYEQYF.

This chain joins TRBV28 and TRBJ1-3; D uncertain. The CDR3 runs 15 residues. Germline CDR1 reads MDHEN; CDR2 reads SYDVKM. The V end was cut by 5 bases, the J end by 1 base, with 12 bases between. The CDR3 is CASSPPGLSGNTIYF. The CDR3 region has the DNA TGTGCCAGCAGTCCCCCAGGATTATCTGGAAACACCATATATTTT.

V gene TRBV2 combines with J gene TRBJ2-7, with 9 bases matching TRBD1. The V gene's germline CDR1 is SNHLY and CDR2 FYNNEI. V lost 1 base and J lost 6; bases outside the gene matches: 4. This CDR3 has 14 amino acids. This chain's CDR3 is CASSEEQGAFEQYF. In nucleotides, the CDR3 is TGTGCCAGCAGTGAAGAACAGGGGGCGTTCGAGCAGTACTTC. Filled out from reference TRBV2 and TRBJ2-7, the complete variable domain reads EPEVTQTPSHQVTQMGQEVILRCVPISNHLYFYWYRQILGQKVEFLVSFYNNEISEKSEIFDDQFSVERPDGSNFTLKIRSTKLEDSAMYFCASSEEQGAFEQYFGPGTRLTVT.